The sequence of this T cell receptor (beta chain) was determined in a study of blood T cell repertoires in COVID-19. Across the study: From the United States, Italy and Spain came samples of acute and convalescent COVID-19. The analysed material was cDNA or gDNA that came from T cells, B-cell-depleted T cells, or PBMCs.

In the authors' methods: Nucleated cell counts were estimated from reference gene primer amplification. Only in-frame clones appear in the TCRdb table, and some are missing; sequencing was by immunoSEQ multiplex PCR. Clonal size and the V and J genes are those of that table, whereas D and trimming came from the DNA. The sample shows about 170,000 clones, almost 85% of them seen only once. V lost 6 bases, J lost 6 bases, and 9 bases stayed unmatched. The CDR3 contains 15 residues. Germline V CDR1 and CDR2: SEHNR, FQNEAQ (reference sequence). Enrolment of Seattle patients took place during active infection, and they were followed longitudinally.

The rearrangement joins TRBV7-9 to TRBJ1-3; 9 positions agree with TRBD1. This sequence was found in an elderly woman with COVID-19, enrolled during active disease. Sequencing was done on a sample of peripheral blood. The chain's CDR3 is CASRRDRDVLNTIYF. The CDR3 DNA sequence: TGTGCCAGCAGAAGGGACAGGGACGTGTTAAACACCATATATTTT.